This T cell receptor (beta chain) is from a study of T cell changes during pregnancy in multiple sclerosis. Germline-derived CDR1 and CDR2 are MDHEN and SYDVKM. Trimming at V came to 6 bases and at J to 2 bases, leaving 12 bases not matched to a gene. The CDR3 has 16 residues. The repertoire was sequenced with immunoSEQ multiplex PCR; TCRdb's copy has only in-frame clones and lacks some. The sample shows about 75,000 clones, around 94% of them seen only once. The J gene is TRBJ2-7, the V gene TRBV28; the match to TRBD2 covers 8 bases. The TCR was taken from a female donor with multiple sclerosis, enrolled in a pregnancy study. Source: CD4+ T cells from peripheral blood mononuclear cells, taken after pregnancy. As DNA, the CDR3 is TGTGCCAGCAGGGCCCCCGGGACTAGAAAAGCCTACGAGCAGTACTTC. It specifies CASRAPGTRKAYEQYF.